This note documents a single T cell receptor (beta chain) sequence. The data were taken from a study of blood T cell repertoires in COVID-19. Whole-study context: Sources were T cells, B-cell-depleted T cells, or PBMCs; the material itself was cDNA or gDNA.

TCRdb's table, derived via immunoSEQ multiplex PCR, lists solely in-frame clones and lacks some. Of approximately 300,000 clones listed, around 88% are singletons. This clonotype originated in a woman aged 45-60 years with acute or convalescent COVID-19. Sample: peripheral blood.

The chain's CDR3 is CASSLFTGGTLHF. Written as DNA, the CDR3 is TGTGCCAGCAGTTTATTCACAGGGGGCACCCTCCACTTT. The J gene is TRBJ1-6, the V gene TRBV12-3 or TRBV12-4; 9 bases fit TRBD1. J lost 14 bases, V lost 2 bases, and 4 bases had no gene match. The CDR3 is 13 residues long.